The 21 T cell receptor beta chains below all came from one sample that was sequenced in a study of regulatory T cells in long-lasting Graves disease (dated by TCRdb to about 2021). To prepare the library, multiplex PCR was applied. Sequencing was performed on an Illumina HiSeq 4000. To build TCR beta libraries, CDR3 regions were amplified by Arm-PCR using iRepertoire HTBI primers. The public sequencing data were trimmed at Q25 with fastp and processed into clonotypes with MiXCR by TCRdb, which kept only in-frame beta chains. Identical CDR3 protein sequences are pooled into one entry, listed with their most common genes and DNA. The sample has 360,000 or so distinct CDR3 sequences on record, around 15% of them singletons. 20% to 25% of the sample comes from the top ten. Read against the paper, the sample's time point label means: newly diagnosed GD, antithyroid drugs for less than 3 months. For both TCR sequencing and RNA sequencing, RNA was extracted from PBMCs using TRIzol.

A further study also used this sample, focusing on T cells in Graves' hyperthyroidism and ophthalmopathy.

This specimen consisted of peripheral blood mononuclear cells (PBMCs), obtained at new diagnosis, from a patient treated with antithyroid drugs. The receptors derive from a woman between 18 and 29 years old with Graves disease. Donor details come from another sample of the same person, matched by shared clones.

As concerns this clonotype: This could be a read error, since a much larger clone is one nucleotide away. This CDR3 is CASSLVVAGAICEQYF. The CDR3 nucleotides are TGTGCCAGCAGTTTAGTAGTAGCGGGAGCAATCTGCGAGCAGTACTTC. The chain is built from TRBV12-3 or TRBV12-4 and TRBJ2-7; 9 nucleotides agree with TRBD2. V shed 1 base and J 6 bases; nucleotides not matched to a gene: 10. This CDR3 is built from 16 residues.

A few counts support this clonotype. The rearrangement links TRBV27 to TRBJ2-7; D remains unclear. The germline V and J ends were trimmed by 7 bases and 5 bases, with 3 bases remaining between them. The CDR3 sequence is 9 residues long. Germline assignment: CDR1 MNHEY and CDR2 SMNVEV (reference sequence). The CDR3 is CASIHEQYF. The CDR3 nucleotides are TGTGCCAGCATCCACGAGCAGTACTTC.

This clonotype came up many times. This chain joins TRBV6-5 and TRBJ2-7; unclear D gene. V dropped 2 bases and J dropped 8 bases, with 13 bases sitting between them. Germline V gene sequence: CDR1 MNHEY, CDR2 SVGAGI. The CDR3 runs 13 residues. CDR3 region: CASSYGSTSKQYF. CDR3 DNA: TGTGCCAGCAGTTACGGATCCACTTCCAAGCAGTACTTC.

This clonotype was seen a handful of times. V usage is TRBV27 and J usage is TRBJ1-4, with 9 bases identical to TRBD1. The V and J ends lost 7 bases and 8 bases, in that order; junction bases with no gene match: 2. Per the germline V gene, CDR1 is MNHEY and CDR2 is SMNVEV (reference sequence). CDR3 size: 12 residues. The CDR3 bases are TGTGCCAGCACGACAGGGGGGGAAAAACTGTTTTTT. Translating gives CASTTGGEKLFF.

This clonotype occurred many times. The rearrangement uses TRBV20-1 and TRBJ2-1; D is perhaps TRBD1 (6 bases). The CDR3 is 15 residues long. Germline CDR1 and CDR2: DFQATT and SNEGSKA (reference sequence). Trimming removed 2 bases from V and 1 base from J, with 12 bases in between. CDR3 coding DNA: TGCAGTGCTAGACCCCGACAGGTTTCCTACAATGAGCAGTTCTTC. As protein: CSARPRQVSYNEQFF.

There are many counts of this clonotype. This rearrangement joins TRBV9 to TRBJ2-7; TRBD2 aligns across 8 bases. Losses at the gene ends were 4 bases for V and 6 bases for J; bases not matched to a gene: 15. This CDR3 has 16 amino acids. The V gene's germline CDR1 is SGDLS and CDR2 YYNGEE. The CDR3 region has the DNA TGTGCCAGCAGCCCATTTGGGTTAGCGGGGTTAGGCGAGCAGTACTTC. Its protein product is CASSPFGLAGLGEQYF.

The gene calls are TRBV6-5 and TRBJ1-3, with 7 bases matching TRBD1. Germline CDR1 reads MNHEY; CDR2 reads SVGAGI. There are 16 residues in the CDR3. V lost 2 bases and J lost 0; bases outside the gene matches: 4. The CDR3 loop reads CASSYATGASGNTIYF. CDR3 DNA sequence: TGTGCCAGCAGTTACGCTACAGGGGCCTCTGGAAACACCATATATTTT.

This clonotype was observed many times. The rearrangement links TRBV28 to TRBJ1-2; TRBD1 aligns across 12 bases. The V gene's germline CDR1 is MDHEN and CDR2 SYDVKM. J lost 6 bases, V lost 3 bases, and 8 bases had no gene match. The CDR3 sequence is 16 residues long. The CDR3 region has the DNA TGTGCCAGCAGTTTCTCCGGGACAGGGGGCGTTGATGGCTACACCTTC. Residues: CASSFSGTGGVDGYTF.

In its sample, this clonotype was seen many times. The genes are TRBV5-4 and TRBJ1-6; D might be TRBD1 (5 bases). CDR3 length equals 15 residues. Between the trimmed V and J ends, which lost 3 bases and 11 bases, there was a span of 18 bases. CDR1 is SGHNT and CDR2 is YYREEE in the germline V gene (reference sequence). For the CDR3, the DNA is TGTGCCAGCAGCTCCAAGGGAGGGGTGATTGCACCCCTCCACTTT. It encodes CASSSKGGVIAPLHF.

This clonotype came up many times. The rearrangement links TRBV14 to TRBJ1-5; D is unresolved. Germline V gives CDR1 SGHDN, CDR2 FVKESK. The CDR3 consists of 15 residues. V lost 4 bases and J lost 4, with 14 bases in between. This chain's CDR3 is CASSPLALGNQPQHF. CDR3 sequence (DNA): TGTGCCAGCAGCCCACTAGCTTTGGGGAATCAGCCCCAGCATTTT.

This clonotype has only a few counts. This chain connects TRBV3-1 to TRBJ1-3; D remains ambiguous. Germline V gene sequence: CDR1 LGHDT, CDR2 YNNKEL (reference sequence). The CDR3 is made up of 14 amino acids. Trimming removed 4 bases from V and 2 bases from J, with 9 bases in between. CDR3 amino acids: CASSPTSAGNTIYF. The DNA for the CDR3 is TGTGCCAGCAGCCCGACATCGGCTGGAAACACCATATATTTT.

CDR3 residues: CSAREGSGANVLTF. In nucleotides, the CDR3 is TGCAGTGCCAGGGAAGGATCTGGGGCCAACGTCCTGACTTTC. V gene TRBV20-1 combines with J gene TRBJ2-6; weak D call: TRBD1 (5 bases). The V end lost 6 bases, the J end lost 1 base, and 10 bases lay between the germline ends. This CDR3 comprises 14 residues. Germline-derived CDR1 and CDR2 are DFQATT and SNEGSKA (reference sequence).

The V and J genes are TRBV3-1 and TRBJ1-2; D is undetermined. The CDR3 contains 14 residues. The germline V gene encodes CDR1 LGHDT and CDR2 YNNKEL (reference sequence). V was pared by 0 bases and J by 3 bases, with 8 bases between. CDR3 sequence: CASSQEGVYYGYTF. DNA of the CDR3: TGTGCCAGCAGCCAAGAAGGCGTCTACTATGGCTACACCTTC.

This clonotype appeared many times. The chain couples TRBV5-1 to TRBJ2-3; D might be TRBD1 or TRBD2, each matching 5 bases. This CDR3 has 13 amino acids. From germline, CDR1 is SGHRS and CDR2 YFSETQ. Trimming pared 3 bases from V and 5 bases from J, leaving 10 bases between. CDR3 loop: CASSSGGEDTQYF. In DNA, the CDR3 is TGCGCCAGCAGCTCTGGGGGTGAAGATACGCAGTATTTT.

This clonotype showed up many times. This sequence joins TRBV3-1 and TRBJ1-1; D gene uncertain. CDR1 is LGHDT and CDR2 is YNNKEL in the germline V gene (reference sequence). The CDR3 sequence is 13 residues long. Trimming removed 2 bases at V and 2 bases at J, with 6 bases between. This chain's CDR3 is CASSQKGNTEAFF. The CDR3 nucleotides read TGTGCCAGCAGCCAAAAGGGTAACACTGAAGCTTTCTTT.

This clonotype occurred many times. The chain employs TRBV3-1 and TRBJ2-7, with 9 nucleotides matching TRBD1. The CDR3 runs to 14 residues. Germline-derived CDR1 and CDR2 are LGHDT and YNNKEL (reference sequence). The V segment lost 1 base and the J segment 4 bases; nucleotides outside the gene matches: 2. The CDR3 nucleotides read TGTGCCAGCAGCCAAGGGGACAGGGTATACGAGCAGTACTTC. This translates into CASSQGDRVYEQYF.

This clonotype has more than one count but fewer than ten. The rearrangement joins TRBV29-1 to TRBJ2-7, with TRBD2 matching 9 bases. J was trimmed by 2 bases and V by 2 bases; bases with no gene match: 4. The CDR3 length is 14 residues. Germline V gene data show CDR1 as SQVTM and CDR2 as ANQGSEA. CDR3 sequence reads: CSVERLAGTYEQYF. CDR3 DNA sequence: TGCAGCGTTGAAAGGCTAGCGGGAACCTACGAGCAGTACTTC.

In this sample, this clonotype turned up many times. The chain employs TRBV2 and TRBJ2-5; D possibly corresponds to TRBD1 (5 bases). Per the germline V gene, CDR1 is SNHLY and CDR2 is FYNNEI. V dropped 4 bases and J dropped 2 bases, with 20 bases sitting between them. The CDR3 consists of 17 residues. Here the CDR3 DNA reads TGTGCCAGCAGTGGCCCGGACAACCAGCGAGGTCAAGAGACCCAGTACTTC. Residues: CASSGPDNQRGQETQYF.

In its sample, this clonotype was seen many times. The V call is TRBV7-9, the J call TRBJ2-7; D is perhaps TRBD1 (5 bases). Trimming pared 5 bases from V and 3 bases from J, leaving 14 bases between. CDR1 SEHNR and CDR2 FQNEAQ come from the germline V gene (reference sequence). CDR3 length: 14 amino acids. Here the CDR3 reads CASSPQERVYEQYF. For the CDR3, the DNA is TGTGCCAGCAGCCCACAGGAACGGGTCTACGAGCAGTACTTC.

The rearrangement uses TRBV6-1 and TRBJ1-3; D may be TRBD1 (6 bases). CDR3 length equals 14 residues. In germline, CDR1 is MNHNS, CDR2 SASEGT. V lost 8 bases and J 4 bases, leaving 15 bases between the germline ends. The CDR3 is CASGKTGFGNTIYF. As DNA, the CDR3 is TGTGCCAGCGGAAAAACAGGGTTCGGAAACACCATATATTTT.

This clonotype has ten or more counts. This chain connects TRBV28 to TRBJ2-2; no reliable D call. V gave up 2 bases and J gave up 0 bases, with 4 bases separating them. This CDR3 is 14 amino acids long. CDR1 and CDR2 (germline): MDHEN, SYDVKM. The CDR3: CASSLLSNTGELFF. The DNA for the CDR3 is TGTGCCAGCAGTTTACTATCGAACACCGGGGAGCTGTTTTTT.